These 15 T cell receptor beta chains originate from one sample sequenced in a study of blood T cell repertoires in COVID-19. TCRdb keeps only in-frame clones here, not all; method: immunoSEQ multiplex PCR. This table holds 200,000 to 300,000 clones, approximately 89% found once. Sequences were obtained from peripheral blood. These receptors were taken from a woman aged 30 to 39 with COVID-19, enrolled during active disease.

The chain links TRBV11-3 to TRBJ1-3, with a tentative D call TRBD1 (5 bases). The CDR3 has 15 residues. The V end was cut by 0 bases, the J end by 0 bases, with 6 bases between. Germline assignment: CDR1 SGHNT and CDR2 YENEEA. The CDR3 nucleotides are TGTGCCAGCAGCTTAGACAGGGACTCTGGAAACACCATATATTTT. Amino acids: CASSLDRDSGNTIYF.

This chain uses TRBV29-1 with TRBJ2-1; 15 bases are a match to TRBD2. The CDR3 runs to 15 residues. Germline values: CDR1 SQVTM, CDR2 ANQGSEA. V lost 6 bases to trimming and J lost 6 bases; unmatched junction nucleotides: 6. The CDR3 DNA sequence: TGCAGCGTCGGGGGACTAGCGGGAGGTTCCAATGAGCAGTTCTTC. Its translation: CSVGGLAGGSNEQFF.

This chain uses TRBV4-2 with TRBJ2-2; 7 nucleotides match TRBD1. Germline V lookup: CDR1 LGHNA, CDR2 YNFKEQ. This CDR3 is 18 amino acids long. J lost 0 bases, V lost 0 bases, and 7 bases had no gene match. The chain's CDR3 is CASSQDRVGGANTGELFF. CDR3 sequence (DNA): TGTGCCAGCAGCCAAGATCGTGTAGGGGGCGCGAACACCGGGGAGCTGTTTTTT.

This clone has just one count. The gene calls are TRBV5-6 and TRBJ1-3; a weak D match, TRBD1 (6 bases). Germline V gives CDR1 SGHDT, CDR2 YYEEEE. CDR3 length: 15 residues. V was cut by 3 bases and J by 2 bases, with 12 bases left in between. The CDR3 sequence is CASSSYSGAGNTIYF. CDR3 nucleotides: TGTGCCAGCAGCTCTTATTCAGGGGCTGGAAACACCATATATTTT.

The rearrangement joins TRBV24-1 to TRBJ2-7, with 8 positions matching TRBD1. With 5 bases clipped from V and 5 bases from J, the junction kept 1 base outside the gene matches. CDR3 length equals 12 residues. Germline loops: CDR1 KGHDR, CDR2 SFDVKD. DNA for the CDR3: TGTGCCACCAGTGCGACAGGGGACGAGCAGTACTTC. This codes for CATSATGDEQYF.

V usage is TRBV28 and J usage is TRBJ2-3; TRBD2 matches at 9 bases. V lost 5 bases to trimming and J lost 1 base; unmatched junction nucleotides: 7. Germline V lookup: CDR1 MDHEN, CDR2 SYDVKM. This CDR3 comprises 16 residues. CDR3 in amino acids: CASSRDSGGGTDTQYF. Here the CDR3 DNA reads TGTGCCAGCAGTCGAGATAGCGGGGGAGGCACAGATACGCAGTATTTT.

The rearrangement uses TRBV21-1 and TRBJ2-7; TRBD2, the table's D call, was not compared with the DNA. TRBV21-1 is a pseudogene locus. This CDR3 is 14 amino acids long. The CDR3 spells CASSPLGRGFEQYV. CDR3 sequence (DNA): TGTGCCAGCAGCCCCCTGGGCAGAGGGTTCGAGCAGTACGTC.

This clone was observed a single time. The V call is TRBV11-3, the J call TRBJ2-5; D perhaps matches TRBD2 (6 bases). This CDR3 is 16 amino acids long. Germline-derived CDR1 and CDR2 are SGHNT and YENEEA. V was pared by 3 bases and J by 5 bases, with 19 bases between. CDR3 nucleotide sequence: TGTGCCAGCAGCTTTTCCCTCTGGGGGGAAGGGGAGACCCAGTACTTC. Its translation: CASSFSLWGEGETQYF.

This chain uses TRBV18 with TRBJ2-2, with a weak D call TRBD1 (5 bases). Trimming removed 3 bases from V and 2 bases from J, with 10 bases in between. The CDR3 length is 15 residues. Germline V lookup: CDR1 KGHSH, CDR2 LQKENI. The CDR3 loop is CASSPGQGNTGELFF. CDR3 bases: TGTGCCAGCTCACCTGGGCAGGGCAACACCGGGGAGCTGTTTTTT.

V usage is TRBV4-1 and J usage is TRBJ2-6; 7 positions match TRBD2. V lost 4 bases and J lost 4; bases outside the gene matches: 4. The CDR3 sequence is 15 residues long. Germline V gene sequence: CDR1 MGHRA, CDR2 YSYEKL. The DNA for the CDR3 is TGCGCCAGCAGCCCGGGGGGTCCCGGGGCCAACGTCCTGACTTTC. It translates to CASSPGGPGANVLTF.

The chain joins TRBV3-1 (or the pseudogene TRBV3-2) to TRBJ2-7; D perhaps matches TRBD1 (5 bases). Trimming took off 3 bases at V and 4 bases at J, with 10 bases between the two ends. The CDR3 consists of 13 residues. Germline V gene lookup returns CDR1 LGHDT and CDR2 YNNKEL (reference sequence). In DNA form, the CDR3 reads TGTGCCAGCAGCCAGGGTCAGGGTTACGAGCAGTACGTC. It specifies CASSQGQGYEQYV.

This chain uses TRBV5-4 with TRBJ2-5; the match to TRBD2 covers 10 bases. The CDR3 totals 16 residues. V lost 4 bases to trimming and J lost 5 bases; unmatched junction nucleotides: 11. Germline V CDR1 and CDR2: SGHNT, YYREEE (reference sequence). CDR3 DNA sequence: TGTGCCAGCAGCCCGGACCCAGCGGGGGGGTGGGAGACCCAGTACTTC. Residues: CASSPDPAGGWETQYF.

V is TRBV7-2 and J is TRBJ2-3, with 8 bases aligning to TRBD2. V gave up 0 bases and J gave up 8 bases; unmatched junction bases: 13. The germline CDR1 and CDR2 sequences are SGHTA and FQGNSA. The CDR3 covers 17 residues. CDR3 region: CASSLAAGAQSLGTQYF. CDR3 nucleotide sequence: TGTGCCAGCAGCTTAGCAGCGGGAGCCCAATCATTGGGTACGCAGTATTTT. Full variable domain (outside the CDR3, taken from reference TRBV7-2 and TRBJ2-3): GAGVSQSPSNKVTEKGKDVELRCDPISGHTALYWYRQSLGQGLEFLIYFQGNSAPDKSGLPSDRFSAERTGGSVSTLTIQRTQQEDSAVYLCASSLAAGAQSLGTQYFGPGTRLTVL.

The CDR3 DNA sequence: TGTGCCAGTAGTACTTCGGGGAACAACAATGAGCAGTTCTTC. Translation gives CASSTSGNNNEQFF. J is TRBJ2-1 and V is TRBV19; perhaps TRBD2 as D (5 bases). The germline V gene has CDR1 LNHDA and CDR2 SQIVND (reference sequence). The CDR3 totals 14 residues. Trimming removed 4 bases from V and 5 bases from J, with 12 bases in between. The full variable domain, completed using reference TRBV19 and TRBJ2-1, is DGGITQSPKYLFRKEGQNVTLSCEQNLNHDAMYWYRQDPGQGLRLIYYSQIVNDFQKGDIAEGYSVSREKKESFPLTVTSAQKNPTAFYLCASSTSGNNNEQFFGPGTRLTVL.

This clone has only a few counts. The chain has TRBV5-1 and TRBJ1-2; the D gene is possibly TRBD1 (5 bases). In germline, CDR1 is SGHRS, CDR2 YFSETQ. Trimming stripped 4 bases from V and 4 bases from J, with 20 bases between. The CDR3 consists of 16 residues. The CDR3 sequence: CASSDPGTREGYGYTF. The CDR3 nucleotides are TGCGCCAGCAGCGATCCCGGGACCAGGGAGGGCTATGGCTACACCTTC.